This T cell receptor beta chain came from a study of T cell responses to AZD1222 COVID-19 vaccine. Study-wide results and caveats: Variant regions that are unmutated are reportedly the target of nearly half of spike-specific TCRs.

The CDR3 totals 9 residues. Germline lookup yields CDR1 GTSNPN and CDR2 SVGIG (reference sequence). Concerning this clone: Its specificity is not known.

Libraries were prepared by immunoSEQ multiplex PCR; TCRdb keeps only in-frame clonotypes and omits some of them. The sample shows about 55,000 clones, approximately 88% of them seen only once. The V call is TRBV30, the J call TRBJ1-2; TRBD1 is a possible D gene (6 bases). The sequenced sample was peripheral blood, obtained on day 0 of AZD1222 vaccination. This TCR was recovered from an adult in good health. The chain's CDR3 is CDRDYGYTF. CDR3 in DNA: TGTGACAGGGACTATGGCTACACCTTC.